This T cell receptor (beta chain) is from a study of T cell responses to AZD1222 COVID-19 vaccine. This CDR3 has 19 residues. The V end was cut by 4 bases, the J end by 1 base, with 26 bases between. CDR1 and CDR2 (germline): SGHRS, YFSETQ. The data were produced by immunoSEQ multiplex PCR, yet TCRdb's version contains in-frame clones alone and is incomplete. The table lists under 70,000 clones, approximately 85% of them singletons. Study conclusions and caveats: Most donors were white British, females outnumbered males, and clonal diversity was possibly underestimated. The span of vaccine-associated CD4 TCRs extended across spike, with dominance at 160-218 and 743-854.

Comment on this clone: As yet, its antigen is unknown.

The specimen comprised peripheral blood, sampled on day 0 of MenACWY control vaccination. V gene TRBV5-1 combines with J gene TRBJ1-1; weak D call: TRBD1 (5 bases). The clonotype was recovered from an adult in good health. This CDR3 is CASSIKARANGGKNTEAFF. As DNA, the CDR3 is TGCGCCAGCAGCATCAAAGCGCGTGCGAACGGGGGGAAGAACACTGAAGCTTTCTTT.